This T cell receptor beta chain was captured in a study of cytomegalovirus exposure and HLA in healthy donors. PCR involved 60 Vbeta and 13 Jbeta primers. TCRdb's copy holds only in-frame clones and misses some; the assay was immunoSEQ multiplex PCR. The top ten clones hold 15% to 20% of a sample with approximately 100,000 clones, about 83% of them seen once. Germline V CDR1 and CDR2: SGHVS, FNYEAQ. The CDR3 is made up of 16 amino acids. Trimming at V came to 5 bases and at J to 1 base, leaving 7 bases not matched to a gene. The chain combines TRBV7-6 with TRBJ2-3; 9 nucleotides align to TRBD1. Sequencing was carried out using PBMCs. The sequence was obtained from a man aged 60-69 years in good health and CMV-seropositive. The CDR3 coding sequence is TGTGCCAGCAGCCAACAGGGGGCGCCGGGCACAGATACGCAGTATTTT. Its translation: CASSQQGAPGTDTQYF.